Listed here is a single T cell receptor (beta chain). The sample comes from a study of breast tumors, draining lymph nodes, adjacent tissues. TCRdb re-called the multiplex PCR reads with MiXCR, one entry per CDR3 protein. The sample holds about 89,000 distinct CDR3 sequences; approximately 30% are singletons and the top ten take more than 8%. Axillary draining lymph nodes of breast cancer patients supplied the node samples. CDR3 length: 14 residues. V gave up 3 bases and J gave up 7 bases; unmatched junction bases: 5. The sequence was collected from a female donor with breast cancer. Some clones in this sample may be carry-over from other donors' samples. The sample consisted of axillary lymph node tissue. The rearrangement links TRBV12-3 or TRBV12-4 to TRBJ2-7; 11 bases match TRBD1. The CDR3 region is CASSFYGTGGEQYF. The CDR3 bases are TGTGCCAGCAGTTTCTACGGGACAGGGGGTGAGCAGTACTTC.